The sequence of this T cell receptor (beta chain) was determined in a study of T-cell reconstitution after alpha-beta-depleted transplantation in children listed by TCRdb under 2016. Turning to the overall study: T-cell immune reconstitution after TCRalphabeta/CD19-depleted allogeneic hematopoietic cell transplantation in children was quantitatively tracked in the study by means of TCR repertoire profiling. Summary of the overall study and its limitations: The apparently early alphabetaT-cell count recovery about two months after transplant was reportedly dependent on only several hundred rapidly expanded clones derived from non-depleted graft cells. Over the following months the frequencies of hyperexpanded clones went down, and after one year T-cell counts and TCRbeta diversity were mostly credited to newly produced T cells. In some patients, the high TCRbeta diversity seen at day 60 was put down to recipient T cells and intrathymic progenitors that had survived conditioning.

The germline V gene encodes CDR1 SEHNR and CDR2 FQNEAQ (reference sequence). Between the V and J ends, shortened by 6 bases and 5 bases respectively, the junction contains 16 bases. The cysteine opens and the phenylalanine closes a CDR3 of 14 amino acids. Of all the DNA, just the CDR3 is kept, 42 bases in frame from base 1. Interpreted using the paper, the treatment or condition label stands for: allogeneic hematopoietic cell transplantation with graft depleted of TCRalphabeta T cells and CD19 B cells. Transplant recipients were children who received TCRalphabeta/CD19-depleted allogeneic hematopoietic cell grafts. The library came from PCR. These reads were obtained on an Illumina HiSeq 2500. To normalize quantification of the TCRbeta repertoire, the TCR libraries were built with molecular barcoding that relied on unique molecular identifiers. In-frame beta chains were kept once TCRdb had trimmed the public reads at Q25 with fastp and called clones with MiXCR. Each CDR3 protein appears once, grouped with its most common genes and DNA. This sample has about 590,000 distinct CDR3 sequences in its table, and roughly 13% of those were observed once. The top ten constitute about 2.2% of the sample.

This clonotype showed up just a few times. Its antigen remains unidentified. Within one base of it there is no much larger clone, and no base qualities were kept. The TCR was taken from a male patient aged 5 to 17 who had a stem cell transplant for acute myeloid leukemia, so the T cells may come from the graft donor. This sequence uses TRBV7-9 and TRBJ2-5; the D segment cannot be called with confidence. The source material was PBMCs, mostly from graft donor cells, sampled 360 days after TCRalphabeta/CD19-depleted stem cell transplant. The nucleotide sequence is given as TGTGCCAGCAGTCTATGGACGTTGGGGGAGACCCAGTACTTC. Its protein is CASSLWTLGETQYF. Outside the CDR3, residues come from the reference TRBV7-9 and TRBJ2-5 proteins, so the full variable domain is: DTGVSQNPRHKITKRGQNVTFRCDPISEHNRLYWYRQTLGQGPEFLTYFQNEAQLEKSRLLSDRFSAERPKGSFSTLEIQRTEQGDSAMYLCASSLWTLGETQYFGPGTRLLVL.